Following are 30 T cell receptor beta chains from one sample sequenced in a study of blood T cell repertoires in COVID-19. Clones were read by immunoSEQ multiplex PCR, and TCRdb kept only the in-frame ones, dropping some. This sample carries 180,000 or so clones, around 90% of them seen once, and the ten largest clones take roughly 6.7%. The specimen was peripheral blood. Every receptor here comes from a man aged 40-49 years with acute or convalescent COVID-19.

The chain couples TRBV28 to TRBJ2-2; possibly TRBD2 for D (7 bases). V shed 6 bases and J shed 6 bases, with 11 bases lying between them. The length of the CDR3 is 13 residues. Germline CDR1 is MDHEN and CDR2 is SYDVKM. The CDR3 DNA reads TGTGCCAGCAGGGGGGGGCGTCCCGGGGAGCTGTTTTTT. Amino acids: CASRGGRPGELFF.

V gene TRBV19 combines with J gene TRBJ2-7, with TRBD2 matching 11 bases. This CDR3 comprises 15 residues. V was pared by 2 bases and J by 2 bases, with 2 bases of the junction left unmatched. CDR1 is LNHDA and CDR2 is SQIVND in the germline V gene (reference sequence). The DNA of the CDR3 is TGTGCCAGTAGTATAACTAGCGGGGGTACCTACGAGCAGTACTTC. Protein: CASSITSGGTYEQYF.

The chain couples TRBV4-3 to TRBJ1-6; D unclear. CDR1 is LGHNA and CDR2 is YSLEER in the germline V gene. The CDR3 contains 18 residues. Trimming took 1 base from V and 6 from J, leaving 19 bases between them. CDR3 sequence: CASSQVGGFRDFNSPLHF. The DNA of the CDR3 is TGCGCCAGCAGCCAAGTCGGAGGTTTCAGAGACTTTAATTCACCCCTCCACTTT.

V usage is TRBV10-1 and J usage is TRBJ2-1, with D possibly matching TRBD2 (6 bases). Germline V CDR1 and CDR2: WNHNN, SYGVQD (reference sequence). V lost 4 bases to trimming and J lost 9 bases, with 16 bases between them. The CDR3 extends over 14 amino acids. The CDR3 loop is CASSVPGRGSEQFF. CDR3 sequence (DNA): TGCGCCAGCAGTGTCCCGGGACGGGGGAGTGAGCAGTTCTTC.

This rearrangement joins TRBV11-2 to TRBJ1-6; 9 bases map to TRBD1. The V gene end was trimmed by 6 bases and the J gene end by 8 bases; junction bases not matched to a gene: 8. The CDR3 loop spans 15 amino acids. The germline CDR1 and CDR2 sequences are SGHAT and FQNNGV. DNA of the CDR3: TGTGCCAGCAGTTATGACAGGGGGTCCTATTCACCCCTCCACTTT. It is translated as CASSYDRGSYSPLHF. Together with reference TRBV11-2 and TRBJ1-6, the CDR3 gives the full variable domain: EAGVAQSPRYKIIEKRQSVAFWCNPISGHATLYWYQQILGQGPKLLIQFQNNGVVDDSQLPKDRFSAERLKGVDSTLKIQPAKLEDSAVYLCASSYDRGSYSPLHFGNGTRLTVT.

The chain couples TRBV2 to TRBJ1-1; D might be TRBD1 (5 bases). The CDR3 contains 12 residues. Looked up from germline, CDR1 is SNHLY and CDR2 is FYNNEI. CDR3 protein: CVTPGKNTEAFF. CDR3 coding DNA: TGTGTGACCCCAGGGAAGAACACTGAAGCTTTCTTT. Together with reference TRBV2 and TRBJ1-1, the CDR3 gives the full variable domain: EPEVTQTPSHQVTQMGQEVILRCVPISNHLYFYWYRQILGQKVEFLVSFYNNEISEKSEIFDDQFSVERPDGSNFTLKIRSTKLEDSAMYFCVTPGKNTEAFFGQGTRLTVV.

The CDR3 DNA sequence: TGTGCCAGCAGCTTGCCCATTTTCAATGAGCAGTTCTTC. This codes for CASSLPIFNEQFF. The chain employs TRBV5-5 and TRBJ2-1; D unresolved. Germline CDR1 SGHKS, CDR2 YYEKEE (reference sequence). Trimming took off 1 base at V and 6 bases at J, with 8 bases between the two ends. CDR3 length: 13 amino acids.

V and J are TRBV6-5 and TRBJ1-5, with D unclear. Trimming cost V 2 bases and J 2 bases, with 10 bases left between them. Germline lookup yields CDR1 MNHEY and CDR2 SVGAGI. CDR3 length: 15 residues. The CDR3 loop is CASSYQRDGNQPQHF. The CDR3 DNA is TGTGCCAGCAGTTACCAGAGGGATGGCAATCAGCCCCAGCATTTT.

The chain employs TRBV10-3 and TRBJ2-2; 8 bases fit TRBD2. V was clipped by 7 bases and J by 3 bases; unmatched bases: 4. From germline, CDR1 is ENHRY and CDR2 SYGVKD. CDR3 size: 14 residues. CDR3 sequence: CAITGRGDTGELFF. The CDR3 DNA is TGTGCCATCACCGGGCGGGGGGACACCGGGGAGCTGTTTTTT.

J is TRBJ1-1 and V is TRBV6-5; 10 bases align to TRBD1. The length of the CDR3 is 13 residues. Germline V gives CDR1 MNHEY, CDR2 SVGAGI. Germline trimming cut 6 bases from V and 5 bases from J; bases unmatched to any gene: 3. The CDR3 region has the DNA TGTGCCAGCAGGAGGACAGGGGGGACTGAAGCTTTCTTT. It is translated as CASRRTGGTEAFF.

Only one count was recorded for this clone. The J gene is TRBJ2-4, the V gene TRBV7-3; 10 bases are a match to TRBD1. Trimming at V came to 5 bases and at J to 7 bases, leaving 14 bases not matched to a gene. Germline lookup yields CDR1 SGHTA and CDR2 FQGTGA. The CDR3 loop spans 17 amino acids. In DNA form, the CDR3 reads TGTGCCAGCAGCCTCCTAGGTGACGGGACAGGGGATAACATTCAGTACTTC. Its translation: CASSLLGDGTGDNIQYF.

The V gene is TRBV19, the J gene TRBJ2-1; the match to TRBD2 covers 14 bases. The CDR3 covers 15 residues. Germline V gene data show CDR1 as LNHDA and CDR2 as SQIVND (reference sequence). The ends lost 3 bases at V and 6 bases at J; junction bases unmatched: 1. The CDR3 region is CASSIGTSGGNEQFF. For the CDR3, the DNA is TGTGCCAGTAGTATCGGGACTAGCGGGGGCAATGAGCAGTTCTTC.

V and J are TRBV28 and TRBJ2-2, with TRBD2 as a possible D gene (6 bases). The CDR3 totals 13 residues. Trimming cost V 3 bases and J 8 bases, with 10 bases left between them. Germline CDR1 MDHEN, CDR2 SYDVKM. Here the CDR3 DNA reads TGTGCCAGCAGTTTGGGACTGCCTGGGGAGCTGTTTTTT. It translates to CASSLGLPGELFF.

The chain has TRBV28 and TRBJ1-6; 7 bases line up with TRBD1. The CDR3 covers 16 residues. V was pared by 7 bases and J by 3 bases, with 9 bases of the junction left unmatched. Germline V gene lookup returns CDR1 MDHEN and CDR2 SYDVKM. In DNA form, the CDR3 reads TGTGCCAGCATCGATGGGACAGTAAGCTATAATTCACCCCTCCACTTT. Its protein is CASIDGTVSYNSPLHF.

V gene TRBV5-6 combines with J gene TRBJ2-3; 7 nucleotides align to TRBD1. J lost 13 bases, V lost 5 bases, and 10 bases had no gene match. Germline CDR1 and CDR2: SGHDT and YYEEEE. The CDR3 has 12 residues. The chain's CDR3 is CASSHGQDLKYF. As DNA, the CDR3 is TGTGCCAGCAGTCACGGACAGGACCTCAAGTATTTT.

This clone was observed a single time. CDR3 in DNA: TGCGCCAGCAGCCGACTAACCGGGACAGGGGCAGGGGTACCCCTCCACTTT. Translated: CASSRLTGTGAGVPLHF. The V call is TRBV4-1, the J call TRBJ1-6; TRBD1 agrees at 10 bases. Germline assignment: CDR1 MGHRA and CDR2 YSYEKL. The CDR3 spans 17 residues. With V trimmed by 4 bases and J by 12 bases, 15 bases remained unmatched.

The V and J genes are TRBV12-5 and TRBJ1-4; 10 bases map to TRBD1. V was clipped by 4 bases and J by 8 bases; unmatched bases: 4. The CDR3 runs to 14 residues. CDR1 and CDR2 (germline): LGHNT, FRNRAP. CDR3 sequence: CASGWGQGQEKLFF. Written as DNA, the CDR3 is TGTGCTAGTGGTTGGGGACAGGGGCAGGAAAAACTGTTTTTT.

CDR3 nucleotide sequence: TGTGCCAGCAGCCACAGGGGGCCGAGCTCTGGGGCCAACGTCCTGACTTTC. Protein product: CASSHRGPSSGANVLTF. The chain is built from TRBV11-2 and TRBJ2-6; 9 nucleotides agree with TRBD1. V shed 5 bases and J 0 bases; nucleotides not matched to a gene: 5. The CDR3 contains 17 residues. From germline, CDR1 is SGHAT and CDR2 FQNNGV.

V is TRBV7-2 and J is TRBJ2-7; 7 positions match TRBD2. The CDR3 is made up of 15 amino acids. J gave up 0 bases and V 3 bases, and 5 bases lay outside the gene matches. Looked up from germline, CDR1 is SGHTA and CDR2 is FQGNSA. The CDR3 spells CASSFERGYSYEQYF. The CDR3 region has the DNA TGTGCCAGCAGCTTCGAGCGGGGCTACTCCTACGAGCAGTACTTC. The full variable domain, in which reference TRBV7-2 and TRBJ2-7 provide the parts outside the CDR3, is GAGVSQSPSNKVTEKGKDVELRCDPISGHTALYWYRQSLGQGLEFLIYFQGNSAPDKSGLPSDRFSAERTGGSVSTLTIQRTQQEDSAVYLCASSFERGYSYEQYFGPGTRLTVT.

This chain links TRBV13 with TRBJ2-3; D possibly corresponds to TRBD1 (7 bases). CDR1 is PRHDT and CDR2 is FYEKMQ in the germline V gene (reference sequence). V was shortened by 2 bases and J by 2 bases, with 14 bases between the two germline ends. This CDR3 has 16 amino acids. The CDR3 region is CASSLRAGGITDTQYF. CDR3 sequence (DNA): TGTGCCAGCAGCTTACGGGCAGGGGGGATCACAGATACGCAGTATTTT.

DNA of the CDR3: TGTGCCAGCAGTTACTCCGGAGGGGCCTATAATTCACCCCTCCACTTT. Translation gives CASSYSGGAYNSPLHF. The rearrangement joins TRBV6-5 to TRBJ1-6, with D possibly being TRBD1 (5 bases). The germline V and J ends were trimmed by 0 bases and 2 bases, with 8 bases remaining between them. The CDR3 is 16 residues long. Germline V CDR1 and CDR2: MNHEY, SVGAGI.

J is TRBJ2-1 and V is TRBV3-1 (or the pseudogene TRBV3-2); 8 bases fit TRBD2. The CDR3 has 18 residues. J was trimmed by 4 bases and V by 1 base; bases with no gene match: 12. Germline V lookup: CDR1 LGHDT, CDR2 YNNKEL (reference sequence). CDR3 sequence reads: CASSQGVSRLAGYNEQFF. The CDR3 bases are TGTGCCAGCAGCCAAGGGGTATCTCGGCTAGCGGGTTACAATGAGCAGTTCTTC.

The chain has TRBV6-6 and TRBJ1-1; TRBD1 might be the D (5 bases). The CDR3 totals 16 residues. Between the trimmed V and J ends, which lost 2 bases and 5 bases, there was a span of 18 bases. Germline CDR1 is MNHNY and CDR2 is SVGAGI (reference sequence). The CDR3 protein is CASSYLGREAMTEAFF. CDR3 bases: TGTGCCAGCAGTTACCTCGGCAGGGAGGCGATGACTGAAGCTTTCTTT.

This chain links TRBV11-2 with TRBJ2-7; D ambiguous. From germline, CDR1 is SGHAT and CDR2 FQNNGV. V lost 3 bases and J 6 bases, leaving 9 bases between the germline ends. The CDR3 totals 12 residues. The CDR3 DNA reads TGTGCCAGCAGCTTGATTCCGGGCGAGCAGTACTTC. It is translated as CASSLIPGEQYF.

This clone is a singleton in its sample. The genes are TRBV7-2 and TRBJ2-2; 7 bases are shared with TRBD1. Germline loops: CDR1 SGHTA, CDR2 FQGNSA. Germline trimming cut 3 bases from V and 4 bases from J; bases unmatched to any gene: 11. The CDR3 is 17 amino acids. The CDR3 coding sequence is TGTGCCAGCAGCTTGGGGCCACAGGGGATATCCACCGGGGAGCTGTTTTTT. It specifies CASSLGPQGISTGELFF.

The chain carries TRBV18 and TRBJ1-1, with D uncertain. V shed 3 bases and J shed 0 bases, with 11 bases lying between them. The CDR3 loop spans 15 amino acids. The V gene's germline CDR1 is KGHSH and CDR2 LQKENI. CDR3 sequence: CASSPNQALNTEAFF. The CDR3 DNA reads as TGTGCCAGCTCACCGAACCAAGCCCTGAACACTGAAGCTTTCTTT.

This sequence joins TRBV25-1 and TRBJ1-4; perhaps TRBD1 as D (5 bases). The V and J ends lost 1 base and 16 bases respectively, with 13 bases between them. CDR1 and CDR2 from the germline V gene are MGHDK and SYGVNS. The CDR3 is 12 residues long. DNA of the CDR3: TGTGCCAGCAGTGAATGGGGGGAAGAACCGTTTTTT. It is translated as CASSEWGEEPFF.

This chain joins TRBV5-4 and TRBJ1-2, with TRBD1 as a possible D gene (5 bases). CDR3 length: 14 residues. V gave up 4 bases and J gave up 3 bases, with 13 bases separating them. CDR1 SGHNT and CDR2 YYREEE come from the germline V gene (reference sequence). CDR3: CASSPAGGHYGYTF. CDR3 DNA: TGTGCCAGCAGCCCGGCGGGGGGACACTATGGCTACACCTTC.

The CDR3 coding sequence is TGTGCTAGTGGTTTGGTCAAAAGCGGGACTATGGCCCCCACAGATACGCAGTATTTT. Amino acid sequence: CASGLVKSGTMAPTDTQYF. The chain has TRBV12-5 and TRBJ2-3, with 7 bases that match TRBD2. Germline assignment: CDR1 LGHNT and CDR2 FRNRAP. CDR3 size: 19 residues. With V trimmed by 0 bases and J by 2 bases, 14 bases remained unmatched.

This clone was picked up one time. The chain joins TRBV30 to TRBJ2-2; D gene uncertain. The germline V and J ends were trimmed by 2 bases and 8 bases, with 15 bases remaining between them. The CDR3 is made up of 14 amino acids. CDR1 GTSNPN and CDR2 SVGIG come from the germline V gene (reference sequence). CDR3 in amino acids: CAWSLSVLYGELFF. CDR3 in DNA: TGTGCCTGGAGTCTGTCCGTTCTATATGGGGAGCTGTTTTTT.